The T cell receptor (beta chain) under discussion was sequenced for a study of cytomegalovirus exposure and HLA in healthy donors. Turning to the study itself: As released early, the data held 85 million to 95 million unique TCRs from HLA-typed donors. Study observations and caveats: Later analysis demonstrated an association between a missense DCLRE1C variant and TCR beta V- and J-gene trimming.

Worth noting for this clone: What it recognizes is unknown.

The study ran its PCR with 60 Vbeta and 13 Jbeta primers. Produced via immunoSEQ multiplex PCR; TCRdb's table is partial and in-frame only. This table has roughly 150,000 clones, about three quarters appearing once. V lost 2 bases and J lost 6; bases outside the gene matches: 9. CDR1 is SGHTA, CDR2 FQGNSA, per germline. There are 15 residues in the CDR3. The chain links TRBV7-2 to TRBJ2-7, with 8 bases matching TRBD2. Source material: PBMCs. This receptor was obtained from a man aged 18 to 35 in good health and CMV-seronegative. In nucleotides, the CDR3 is TGTGCCAGCAGCTTATACGTAGCGGGAAGGCTCGAGCAGTACTTC. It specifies CASSLYVAGRLEQYF.